What follows are 22 T cell receptor beta chains derived from one specimen sequenced in a study of cytomegalovirus exposure and HLA in healthy donors. PCR employed 60 Vbeta and 13 Jbeta primers. The method was immunoSEQ multiplex PCR; TCRdb's version includes in-frame clones alone and lacks a portion of them. The sample includes fewer than 70,000 clones, around 74% of them seen just once. What was sequenced was PBMCs. The receptor set was obtained from an older woman in good health and CMV-seropositive.

This clone was observed a single time. The chain joins TRBV6-5 to TRBJ2-1; the D is unclear. V was clipped by 0 bases and J by 5 bases, with 5 bases between them. CDR3 length: 13 amino acids. Germline assignment: CDR1 MNHEY and CDR2 SVGAGI. The CDR3 DNA reads TGTGCCAGCAGTTACTCGTTAAACAATGAGCAGTTCTTC. This sequence encodes CASSYSLNNEQFF.

The chain carries TRBV7-9 and TRBJ1-1; D remains ambiguous. Trimming stripped 4 bases from V and 2 bases from J, with 11 bases between. The CDR3 runs 14 residues. Germline CDR1 SEHNR, CDR2 FQNEAQ (reference sequence). The CDR3 spells CASSSQQINTEAFF. The CDR3 DNA reads TGTGCCAGCAGCTCCCAACAGATTAACACTGAAGCTTTCTTT.

The chain employs TRBV10-3 and TRBJ1-5; D remains ambiguous. Per the germline V gene, CDR1 is ENHRY and CDR2 is SYGVKD. The CDR3 totals 13 residues. With 6 bases removed from V and 5 bases from J, the gap between germline ends came to 11 bases. The CDR3 DNA sequence: TGTGCCATCAGACAGCAGGATGATCAGCCCCAGCATTTT. Amino acids: CAIRQQDDQPQHF.

The J gene is TRBJ2-1, the V gene TRBV28; the match to TRBD1 covers 10 bases. The CDR3 length is 16 residues. Germline V gene lookup returns CDR1 MDHEN and CDR2 SYDVKM. Trimming at V came to 7 bases and at J to 2 bases, leaving 8 bases not matched to a gene. The CDR3 reads CASTSRQGAAYNEQFF. CDR3 in DNA: TGTGCCAGCACCTCGAGACAGGGGGCGGCCTACAATGAGCAGTTCTTC.

This clone was recorded a few times. The gene calls are TRBV9 and TRBJ1-3, with a weak D call TRBD1 (5 bases). V was clipped by 1 base and J by 0 bases, with 11 bases between them. The CDR3 consists of 16 residues. CDR1 is SGDLS, CDR2 YYNGEE, per germline. CDR3 protein: CASSVWGASSGNTIYF. CDR3 nucleotides: TGTGCCAGCAGCGTATGGGGCGCGAGCTCTGGAAACACCATATATTTT.

As to this clone: An end of the junction differs from the germline gene, which may be a read error. Other DNA variants within this sample encode the same CDR3. The chain recombines TRBV5-6 with TRBJ2-1; TRBD1 aligns across 9 bases. Germline loops: CDR1 SGHDT, CDR2 YYEEEE. The CDR3 totals 15 residues. The CDR3 DNA is TGTGCCAGCAGCTTCAGGGACAGGGCCTACAACGAGCAGTTCTTC. Protein: CASSFRDRAYNEQFF.

The chain carries TRBV4-2 and TRBJ1-2; TRBD1 aligns across 9 bases. Looked up from germline, CDR1 is LGHNA and CDR2 is YNFKEQ. V shed 0 bases and J 7 bases; nucleotides not matched to a gene: 9. CDR3 length equals 16 residues. Here the CDR3 reads CASSQDPGTGNSGYTF. For the CDR3, the DNA is TGTGCCAGCAGCCAAGACCCGGGGACAGGGAATTCTGGCTACACCTTC.

V usage is TRBV29-1 and J usage is TRBJ2-2; TRBD1 aligns across 8 bases. The CDR3 sequence is 14 residues long. Germline CDR1 SQVTM, CDR2 ANQGSEA. The J segment lost 1 base and the V segment lost 6 bases, leaving 4 bases of the junction unmatched. CDR3 in amino acids: CSVRGTGNTGELFF. CDR3 sequence (DNA): TGCAGCGTCCGAGGGACAGGGAACACCGGGGAGCTGTTTTTT.

CDR3: CASSLDRVGNSPLHF. The CDR3 DNA reads as TGTGCCAGCAGCTTGGACAGGGTCGGTAATTCACCCCTCCACTTT. This chain uses TRBV5-4 with TRBJ1-6, with a tentative D call TRBD1 (6 bases). This CDR3 region has 15 residues. V was cut by 0 bases and J by 6 bases, with 10 bases left in between. Looked up from germline, CDR1 is SGHNT and CDR2 is YYREEE (reference sequence).

The J gene is TRBJ2-1, the V gene TRBV7-8; 8 positions agree with TRBD1. The V and J ends lost 5 bases and 8 bases, in that order; junction bases with no gene match: 5. Germline-derived CDR1 and CDR2 are SGHVS and FQNEAQ. There are 13 residues in the CDR3. The CDR3 DNA reads TGTGCCAGCAGCACCGGACAGGGTTATGAGCAGTTCTTC. Translation: CASSTGQGYEQFF.

This chain links TRBV6-1 with TRBJ2-4, with a weak D call TRBD1 (5 bases). V shed 4 bases and J shed 1 base, with 11 bases lying between them. The CDR3 runs 15 residues. Germline lookup yields CDR1 MNHNS and CDR2 SASEGT. CDR3 protein: CASSGKGSAKNIQYF. CDR3 nucleotide sequence: TGTGCCAGCAGTGGAAAGGGGTCGGCCAAAAACATTCAGTACTTC.

The J gene is TRBJ1-5, the V gene TRBV6-6; no firm D call. This CDR3 has 14 residues. Germline V gene lookup returns CDR1 MNHNY and CDR2 SVGAGI (reference sequence). Trimming cost V 4 bases and J 3 bases, with 10 bases left between them. The CDR3 spells CASSSGQTNQPQHF. The CDR3 region has the DNA TGTGCCAGCAGTTCTGGGCAGACCAATCAGCCCCAGCATTTT.

This rearrangement joins TRBV4-1 to TRBJ1-1; D possibly corresponds to TRBD1 (6 bases). Trimming stripped 1 base from V and 1 base from J, with 7 bases between. This CDR3 comprises 14 residues. Looked up from germline, CDR1 is MGHRA and CDR2 is YSYEKL. CDR3 DNA: TGCGCCAGCAGCCAAGCGGACAGGAACACTGAAGCTTTCTTT. The encoded protein is CASSQADRNTEAFF.

The V call is TRBV6-5, the J call TRBJ2-5, with D possibly matching TRBD1 (6 bases). Germline CDR1 reads MNHEY; CDR2 reads SVGAGI. The V gene lost 3 bases and the J gene lost 7 bases, with 18 bases spanning the gap. CDR3 size: 15 residues. The CDR3 DNA reads TGTGCCAGCAGTTATAGTACCGGGACACTGGGGACCCAGTACTTC. Encoded protein: CASSYSTGTLGTQYF.

V usage is TRBV11-3 and J usage is TRBJ2-3, with 8 nucleotides matching TRBD2. The germline V gene encodes CDR1 SGHNT and CDR2 YENEEA. This CDR3 is 16 amino acids long. V shed 5 bases, J shed 0 bases, and the junction held 7 bases outside the gene matches. For the CDR3, the DNA is TGTGCCAGCAGCCCACTTAGCGGGGCTAGCACAGATACGCAGTATTTT. Encoded protein: CASSPLSGASTDTQYF.

This chain connects TRBV5-1 to TRBJ1-1; 9 bases fit TRBD1. This CDR3 comprises 16 residues. CDR1 and CDR2 from the germline V gene are SGHRS and YFSETQ. After removal of 4 bases from V and 4 bases from J, the junction contained 11 bases not matched to a gene. CDR3: CASSPGATGGITEAFF. CDR3 nucleotides: TGCGCCAGCAGCCCGGGGGCAACAGGGGGCATCACTGAAGCTTTCTTT.

This clone showed up just once. The chain recombines TRBV7-2 with TRBJ2-1, with D perhaps matching TRBD2 (6 bases). Looked up from germline, CDR1 is SGHTA and CDR2 is FQGNSA. CDR3 size: 14 residues. V was trimmed by 8 bases and J by 2 bases, leaving 13 bases between them. The CDR3, as DNA: TGTGCCAGCCAGAGCGGGTTTGCCTACAATGAGCAGTTCTTC. Residues: CASQSGFAYNEQFF.

This chain links TRBV6-1 with TRBJ1-3; maybe TRBD1 (5 bases). CDR1 and CDR2 (germline): MNHNS, SASEGT. The V end lost 5 bases, the J end lost 3 bases, and 11 bases lay between the germline ends. This CDR3 has 14 residues. The CDR3 here is CASSPQGVGNTIYF. The CDR3 region has the DNA TGTGCCAGCAGTCCCCAGGGTGTTGGAAACACCATATATTTT.

The chain combines TRBV25-1 with TRBJ1-2, with 11 bases lining up with TRBD1. Germline V gives CDR1 MGHDK, CDR2 SYGVNS. V was pared by 8 bases and J by 5 bases, with 7 bases of the junction left unmatched. The CDR3 sequence is 14 residues long. The CDR3 region has the DNA TGTGCCAGCTCATGGGGACAGGGGGTTTATGGCTACACCTTC. Protein: CASSWGQGVYGYTF.

There are a few counts of this clone. V gene TRBV2 combines with J gene TRBJ1-1; a possible D gene is TRBD1 (5 bases). CDR1 is SNHLY and CDR2 is FYNNEI in the germline V gene. The CDR3 is 11 amino acids. Trimming removed 6 bases at V and 7 bases at J, with 9 bases between. The CDR3 DNA reads as TGTGCCAGCAGCTTCGGGGGTGAAGCTTTCTTT. This gives the protein CASSFGGEAFF.

This clone turned up a few times. The chain is built from TRBV5-1 and TRBJ1-5; D is unclear. The CDR3 runs to 13 residues. Germline values: CDR1 SGHRS, CDR2 YFSETQ. V lost 4 bases and J lost 5, with 10 bases in between. The CDR3: CASSLDPDQPQHF. For the CDR3, the DNA is TGCGCCAGCAGCCTAGACCCCGATCAGCCCCAGCATTTT. Using reference TRBV5-1 and TRBJ1-5 for the parts outside the CDR3, the full variable domain is KAGVTQTPRYLIKTRGQQVTLSCSPISGHRSVSWYQQTPGQGLQFLFEYFSETQRNKGNFPGRFSGRQFSNSRSEMNVSTLELGDSALYLCASSLDPDQPQHFGDGTRLSIL.

The chain employs TRBV15 and TRBJ2-6; D not resolved. Germline V gives CDR1 LNHNV, CDR2 YYDKDF (reference sequence). The CDR3 loop spans 17 amino acids. Trimming stripped 1 base from V and 0 bases from J, with 10 bases between. The CDR3 loop is CATSRVVSHSGANVLTF. The CDR3 nucleotides read TGTGCCACCAGCAGAGTTGTCAGTCACTCTGGGGCCAACGTCCTGACTTTC.